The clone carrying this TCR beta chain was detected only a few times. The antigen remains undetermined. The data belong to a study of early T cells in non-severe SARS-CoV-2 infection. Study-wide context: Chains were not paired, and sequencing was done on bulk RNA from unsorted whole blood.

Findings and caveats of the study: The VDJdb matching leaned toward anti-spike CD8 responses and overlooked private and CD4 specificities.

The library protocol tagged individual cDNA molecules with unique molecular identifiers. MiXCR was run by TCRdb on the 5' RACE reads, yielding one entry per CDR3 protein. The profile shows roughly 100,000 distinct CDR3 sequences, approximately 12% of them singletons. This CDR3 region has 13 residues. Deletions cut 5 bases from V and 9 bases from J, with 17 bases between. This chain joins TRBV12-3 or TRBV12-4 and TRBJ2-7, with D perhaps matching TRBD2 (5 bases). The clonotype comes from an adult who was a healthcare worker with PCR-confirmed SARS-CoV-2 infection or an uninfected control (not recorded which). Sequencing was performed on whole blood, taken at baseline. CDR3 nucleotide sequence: TGTGCCAGCAGTGGTGGGCCTTTCGCGGGGCAGTACTTC. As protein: CASSGGPFAGQYF.